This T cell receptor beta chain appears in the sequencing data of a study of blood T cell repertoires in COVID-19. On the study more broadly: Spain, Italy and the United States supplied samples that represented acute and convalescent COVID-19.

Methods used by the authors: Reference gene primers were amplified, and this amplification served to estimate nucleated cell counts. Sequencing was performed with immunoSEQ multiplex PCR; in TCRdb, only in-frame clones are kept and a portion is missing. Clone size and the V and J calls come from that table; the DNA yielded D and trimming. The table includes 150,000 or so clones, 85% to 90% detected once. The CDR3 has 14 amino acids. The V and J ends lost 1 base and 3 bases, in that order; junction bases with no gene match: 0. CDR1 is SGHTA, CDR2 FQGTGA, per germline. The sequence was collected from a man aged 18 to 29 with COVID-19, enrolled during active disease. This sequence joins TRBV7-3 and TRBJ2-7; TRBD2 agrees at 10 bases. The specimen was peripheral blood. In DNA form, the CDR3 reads TGTGCCAGCAGCTTAATAGCGGGGGGCTACGAGCAGTACTTC. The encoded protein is CASSLIAGGYEQYF.